Listed here are 22 T cell receptor beta chains from one sample, sequenced in a study of control samples from healthy donors and cancer patients (dated by TCRdb to the early 2020s). Libraries were made using the immunoSEQ multiplex PCR assay. This is the immuneACCESS table as TCRdb keeps it, with only in-frame sequences that have V and J called. A part of the clones is gone; compared with another copy, unresolved V genes explain less than half, and the rest is unexplained. This specimen's table enumerates around 190,000 clones. Roughly 2% of the sample is held by the ten biggest clonotypes. Sequencing was done on a sample of blood. Receptors were obtained from a woman aged 30 to 39 in good health.

The chain is built from TRBV12-3 or TRBV12-4 and TRBJ1-2; no definite D call. This CDR3 comprises 12 residues. Trimming left V 8 bases short and J 6 bases short, with 13 bases between. The CDR3 sequence is CASGLQSHGYTF. The CDR3, as DNA: TGTGCCAGCGGCCTACAAAGTCATGGCTACACCTTC.

V and J are TRBV5-1 and TRBJ1-3, with 7 bases matching TRBD1. The CDR3 has 18 residues. Germline V gene data show CDR1 as SGHRS and CDR2 as YFSETQ. The trim removed 2 bases at V and 0 bases at J, leaving 11 bases unmatched. CDR3 region: CASSFGTASRSSGNTIYF. CDR3 DNA sequence: TGCGCCAGCAGCTTCGGGACAGCATCCAGGAGCTCTGGAAACACCATATATTTT.

The rearrangement joins TRBV4-3 to TRBJ2-7; no clear D gene. V was shortened by 1 base and J by 3 bases, with 7 bases between the two germline ends. CDR1 LGHNA and CDR2 YSLEER come from the germline V gene. The length of the CDR3 is 13 residues. The CDR3 DNA reads TGCGCCAGCAGCCAAGCCCGAGACTACGAGCAGTACTTC. Translating gives CASSQARDYEQYF.

J is TRBJ2-7 and V is TRBV28; 9 nucleotides align to TRBD1. Trimming took 7 bases from V and 4 from J; bases not matched to a gene: 8. Germline V CDR1 and CDR2: MDHEN, SYDVKM. The CDR3 runs to 14 residues. CDR3 residues: CASTYTGGAYEQYF. The CDR3 region has the DNA TGTGCCAGCACGTATACAGGGGGCGCGTACGAGCAGTACTTC.

This chain uses TRBV6-5 with TRBJ1-6; D is undetermined. The V and J ends lost 6 bases and 8 bases respectively, with 8 bases between them. The CDR3 spans 12 residues. In germline, CDR1 is MNHEY, CDR2 SVGAGI. The CDR3 DNA reads TGTGCCAGCAGCCGGCACGATTCACCCCTCCACTTT. As protein: CASSRHDSPLHF.

The V call is TRBV12-2, the J call TRBJ1-5. TRBV12-2 is annotated as a pseudogene. The CDR3 runs to 15 residues. CDR3 DNA: TGTGCAAGTCGCTTAGACCAAGACCGTAATCAGCCCCAGCATTTT. It specifies CASRLDQDRNQPQHF.

V and J are TRBV4-1 and TRBJ2-4, with D uncertain. The CDR3 spans 15 residues. Trimming left V 4 bases short and J 1 base short, with 11 bases between. Germline CDR1 and CDR2: MGHRA and YSYEKL. The CDR3 sequence is CASSPGGGAKNIQYF. The CDR3 nucleotides read TGCGCCAGCAGCCCTGGCGGTGGGGCCAAAAACATTCAGTACTTC.

The CDR3 region is CASSPGLSNGYTF. The CDR3 DNA reads TGCGCCAGCAGCCCCGGTCTCAGCAATGGCTACACCTTC. The chain carries TRBV5-1 and TRBJ1-2; the D is unclear. The V and J ends lost 4 bases and 6 bases respectively, with 13 bases between them. There are 13 residues in the CDR3. CDR1 is SGHRS and CDR2 is YFSETQ in the germline V gene.

The chain employs TRBV7-2 and TRBJ1-2; D might be TRBD1 (6 bases). Germline loops: CDR1 SGHTA, CDR2 FQGNSA. The CDR3 sequence is 16 residues long. V was clipped by 4 bases and J by 6 bases, with 21 bases between them. The CDR3 DNA sequence: TGTGCCAGCAGCTCTGCTGCCAGGGGACTAAGGAATGGCTACACCTTC. Translation: CASSSAARGLRNGYTF. The full variable domain, rest sourced from reference TRBV7-2 and TRBJ1-2, is GAGVSQSPSNKVTEKGKDVELRCDPISGHTALYWYRQSLGQGLEFLIYFQGNSAPDKSGLPSDRFSAERTGGSVSTLTIQRTQQEDSAVYLCASSSAARGLRNGYTFGSGTRLTVV.

A note on this clone: Its ends do not fully match the called genes, so a read error is possible. The chain uses TRBV7-7 and TRBJ2-2, with D perhaps TRBD1 (6 bases). Germline V CDR1 and CDR2: SSHAT, FNYEAQ (reference sequence). The CDR3 loop spans 13 amino acids. The CDR3 region is CASSEQGNGELFF. The DNA for the CDR3 is TGTGCTAGCAGCGAACAGGGAAACGGGGAGCTGTTTTTT.

The chain carries TRBV19 and TRBJ1-5; D gene unclear. Per germline, CDR1 LNHDA and CDR2 SQIVND (reference sequence). The CDR3 has 13 amino acids. The V and J ends lost 1 base and 3 bases respectively, with 4 bases between them. CDR3 DNA: TGTGCCAGTAGTATAGCCCTCAATCAGCCCCAGCATTTT. Its translation is CASSIALNQPQHF.

V usage is TRBV11-1 and J usage is TRBJ2-1; D is unresolved. The CDR3 is 12 amino acids. Trimming removed 5 bases at V and 8 bases at J, with 10 bases between. The germline CDR1 and CDR2 sequences are SGHAT and FQDESV (reference sequence). The CDR3 DNA follows: TGTGCCAGCAGCCAAAACAGAGATGAGCAGTTCTTC. This gives the protein CASSQNRDEQFF.

The chain uses TRBV4-1 and TRBJ2-3, with D perhaps TRBD2 (5 bases). The V end lost 1 base, the J end lost 0 bases, and 14 bases lay between the germline ends. The CDR3 totals 17 residues. CDR1 and CDR2 from the germline V gene are MGHRA and YSYEKL. The CDR3 reads CASSQGAEAASTDTQYF. Written as DNA, the CDR3 is TGCGCCAGCAGCCAAGGGGCGGAGGCGGCTAGCACAGATACGCAGTATTTT.

This rearrangement joins TRBV4-1 to TRBJ2-7; 8 nucleotides match TRBD2. V was clipped by 5 bases and J by 3 bases; unmatched bases: 18. Germline V gene lookup returns CDR1 MGHRA and CDR2 YSYEKL. This CDR3 contains 18 residues. Here the CDR3 reads CASSAALRGAGGLYEQYF. CDR3 in DNA: TGCGCCAGCAGCGCCGCGCTGCGAGGGGCGGGGGGCCTCTACGAGCAGTACTTC.

The rearrangement uses TRBV19 and TRBJ1-2; 9 bases agree with TRBD1. The CDR3 contains 14 residues. CDR1 is LNHDA and CDR2 is SQIVND in the germline V gene (reference sequence). Trimming removed 9 bases from V and 4 bases from J; junction bases left unmatched: 9. CDR3 region: CASKQQGAGYGYTF. The DNA for the CDR3 is TGTGCCAGCAAGCAACAGGGGGCGGGCTATGGCTACACCTTC.

This sequence joins TRBV6-6 and TRBJ1-2; 7 nucleotides match TRBD1. The length of the CDR3 is 13 residues. Trimming took 5 bases from V and 2 from J; bases not matched to a gene: 2. In germline, CDR1 is MNHNY, CDR2 SVGAGI (reference sequence). The CDR3 here is CASSEDRNYGYTF. In DNA, the CDR3 is TGTGCCAGCAGTGAGGACAGGAACTATGGCTACACCTTC.

The gene calls are TRBV12-3 or TRBV12-4 and TRBJ1-2; no definite D call. CDR3 length equals 12 residues. Trimming left V 4 bases short and J 0 bases short, with 3 bases between. CDR3 sequence reads: CASSSPNYGYTF. The CDR3 DNA reads as TGTGCCAGCAGTTCACCTAACTATGGCTACACCTTC.

The rearrangement links TRBV6-5 to TRBJ1-3, with D maybe TRBD1 (6 bases). This CDR3 contains 15 residues. V was shortened by 6 bases and J by 2 bases, with 14 bases between the two germline ends. Germline loops: CDR1 MNHEY, CDR2 SVGAGI. CDR3 in amino acids: CASSADRSTGNTIYF. CDR3 in DNA: TGTGCCAGCAGCGCCGACAGGTCGACTGGAAACACCATATATTTT.

The chain recombines TRBV30 with TRBJ1-1; no reliable D call. V dropped 0 bases and J dropped 1 base, with 9 bases sitting between them. Germline lookup yields CDR1 GTSNPN and CDR2 SVGIG (reference sequence). The CDR3 is made up of 14 amino acids. CDR3 region: CAWSVIWKNTEAFF. CDR3 bases: TGTGCCTGGAGTGTGATCTGGAAGAACACTGAAGCTTTCTTT.

This chain joins TRBV3-1 (or the pseudogene TRBV3-2) and TRBJ1-3; no reliable D call. The CDR3 has 14 amino acids. The germline CDR1 and CDR2 sequences are LGHDT and YNNKEL (reference sequence). V was clipped by 4 bases and J by 0 bases, with 7 bases between them. As DNA, the CDR3 is TGTGCCAGCAGCCCTACTAACTCTGGAAACACCATATATTTT. Encoded protein: CASSPTNSGNTIYF.

This chain joins TRBV19 and TRBJ1-3, with a tentative D call TRBD1 (6 bases). The CDR3 is 14 residues long. V was trimmed by 4 bases and J by 0 bases, leaving 7 bases between them. Germline CDR1 is LNHDA and CDR2 is SQIVND (reference sequence). CDR3 sequence: CASSKTGSGNTIYF. CDR3 nucleotide sequence: TGTGCCAGTAGTAAGACAGGCTCTGGAAACACCATATATTTT.

The J gene is TRBJ2-5, the V gene TRBV19; 8 bases map to TRBD1. The CDR3 loop spans 13 amino acids. After removal of 9 bases from V and 2 bases from J, the junction contained 5 bases not matched to a gene. CDR1 is LNHDA, CDR2 SQIVND, per germline (reference sequence). The CDR3 sequence: CASGRTGQETQYF. The CDR3 nucleotides read TGTGCCAGCGGACGGACAGGGCAAGAGACCCAGTACTTC.